The 19 T cell receptor beta chains in this list originate from one sample, sequenced in a study of T-cell memory formation after mild COVID-19. TCRdb independently ran MiXCR on the 5' RACE reads; one entry per CDR3 protein. The repertoire includes just over 350,000 distinct CDR3 sequences, roughly 14% of them detected once, and 20% to 25% sits in the top ten. Sequences were obtained from PBMCs or a T cell subset sorted from them (not recorded which). The receptors stem from a man younger than 35 who had mild COVID-19 (a few samples of this study predate the infection). Cell type and time point are not known.

The chain joins TRBV7-8 to TRBJ2-7, with D possibly matching TRBD1 (6 bases). V was trimmed by 0 bases and J by 4 bases, leaving 13 bases between them. Germline V gene lookup returns CDR1 SGHVS and CDR2 FQNEAQ. The CDR3 is made up of 15 amino acids. The CDR3 sequence: CASSLAGDTSYEQYF. The CDR3 coding sequence is TGTGCCAGCAGCTTAGCGGGGGACACGTCATACGAGCAGTACTTC.

This clonotype has only a few counts. This chain uses TRBV2 with TRBJ1-2; 11 positions match TRBD1. Germline trimming cut 6 bases from V and 6 bases from J; bases unmatched to any gene: 3. Germline loops: CDR1 SNHLY, CDR2 FYNNEI. The CDR3 has 13 amino acids. This chain's CDR3 is CASSGQGANGYTF. The DNA of the CDR3 is TGTGCCAGCAGCGGACAGGGGGCGAATGGCTACACCTTC.

This clonotype was counted at least ten times. CDR3 protein: CASSQGVGSGDTQYF. DNA of the CDR3: TGCGCCAGCAGCCAGGGGGTAGGGAGCGGCGATACGCAGTATTTT. The gene calls are TRBV5-1 and TRBJ2-3; 7 nucleotides line up with TRBD1. CDR1 SGHRS and CDR2 YFSETQ come from the germline V gene. The CDR3 extends over 15 amino acids. The trim removed 4 bases at V and 6 bases at J, leaving 11 bases unmatched.

V gene TRBV6-2 or TRBV6-3 combines with J gene TRBJ1-5; D not resolved. The CDR3 extends over 12 amino acids. Between the trimmed V and J ends, which lost 5 bases and 5 bases, there was a span of 7 bases. CDR1 and CDR2 (germline): MNHEY, SVGEGT. Here the CDR3 DNA reads TGTGCCAGCAGTCTCTGGTATCAGCCCCAGCATTTT. Its translation: CASSLWYQPQHF.

The CDR3, as DNA: TGCGCCAGCAGACACGGGGGGCCCTACAATGAGCAGTTCTTC. Translated: CASRHGGPYNEQFF. The chain links TRBV4-1 to TRBJ2-1, with D possibly TRBD2 on 7 matching bases. Per germline, CDR1 MGHRA and CDR2 YSYEKL. The V and J ends lost 6 bases and 2 bases respectively, with 11 bases between them. The CDR3 is 14 residues long.

This clonotype was seen only a few times. The gene calls are TRBV10-3 and TRBJ2-7, with TRBD1 matching 7 bases. This CDR3 is 14 amino acids long. V dropped 6 bases and J dropped 7; count of bases not matched to a gene: 12. From germline, CDR1 is ENHRY and CDR2 SYGVKD. This CDR3 is CAIRKTGLDGEQYF. CDR3 DNA sequence: TGTGCCATCAGAAAGACAGGGTTGGACGGGGAGCAGTACTTC.

This clonotype was found a few times. The chain combines TRBV18 with TRBJ1-1; possibly TRBD1 for D (5 bases). From germline, CDR1 is KGHSH and CDR2 LQKENI. With 5 bases removed from V and 1 base from J, the gap between germline ends came to 11 bases. This CDR3 spans 14 amino acids. The CDR3 nucleotides read TGTGCCAGCTCATTGGGGCAAAAGAACACTGAAGCTTTCTTT. It translates to CASSLGQKNTEAFF.

The rearrangement links TRBV4-1 to TRBJ2-7; 7 bases match TRBD2. After removal of 0 bases from V and 5 bases from J, the junction contained 13 bases not matched to a gene. The CDR3 totals 17 residues. Germline V lookup: CDR1 MGHRA, CDR2 YSYEKL. CDR3 sequence reads: CASSQDSESAGDHEQYF. CDR3 nucleotides: TGCGCCAGCAGCCAAGATTCGGAAAGCGCGGGGGACCACGAGCAGTACTTC.

The table lists this clonotype with many counts. The chain joins TRBV7-8 to TRBJ1-2; 7 bases match TRBD1. V lost 5 bases and J lost 8; bases outside the gene matches: 14. The CDR3 sequence is 15 residues long. Germline values: CDR1 SGHVS, CDR2 FQNEAQ. CDR3 DNA: TGTGCCAGCAGCACCGGGACAGAGATCTATGGCGGCTACACCTTC. This encodes CASSTGTEIYGGYTF.

This clonotype was detected a few times. The CDR3 DNA is TGCAGTGCACCGAGCCCGTGGAAAGTGAACACTGAAGCTTTCTTT. Translation: CSAPSPWKVNTEAFF. The chain uses TRBV20-1 and TRBJ1-1; D is unclear. Trimming removed 6 bases at V and 0 bases at J, with 17 bases between. Per germline, CDR1 DFQATT and CDR2 SNEGSKA (reference sequence). The CDR3 spans 15 residues.

The chain recombines TRBV7-9 with TRBJ1-6; D unclear. This CDR3 spans 18 amino acids. Germline V gene lookup returns CDR1 SEHNR and CDR2 FQNEAQ (reference sequence). Trimming pared 3 bases from V and 0 bases from J, leaving 15 bases between. CDR3: CASSFGLYMSSYNSPLHF. CDR3 bases: TGTGCCAGCAGCTTTGGACTTTACATGAGCTCCTATAATTCACCCCTCCACTTT.

The table lists this clonotype with a few counts. This rearrangement joins TRBV6-5 to TRBJ1-5, with a tentative D call TRBD1 (6 bases). The germline V gene encodes CDR1 MNHEY and CDR2 SVGAGI. V lost 8 bases and J 7 bases, leaving 18 bases between the germline ends. CDR3 length equals 14 residues. CDR3 in DNA: TGTGCCAGCGGTTTTACAGGGATTGGGCAGCCCCAGCATTTT. Translation: CASGFTGIGQPQHF.

The chain carries TRBV6-6 and TRBJ1-5; the D gene is possibly TRBD1 (5 bases). Trimming took 11 bases from V and 3 from J, leaving 20 bases between them. The length of the CDR3 is 15 residues. The germline V gene encodes CDR1 MNHNY and CDR2 SVGAGI (reference sequence). CDR3 coding DNA: TGTGCCTCGACACAAAACAGGCAGAACAATCAGCCCCAGCATTTT. This gives the protein CASTQNRQNNQPQHF.

The chain joins TRBV6-6 to TRBJ2-2; 12 bases are a match to TRBD2. This CDR3 spans 14 amino acids. Germline CDR1 and CDR2: MNHNY and SVGAGI (reference sequence). With 7 bases clipped from V and 5 bases from J, the junction kept 2 bases outside the gene matches. The CDR3 nucleotides read TGTGCCAGCAACGGACTAGCGGGGACCGGGGAGCTGTTTTTT. Translating gives CASNGLAGTGELFF.

In this sample, this clonotype turned up a few times. The chain recombines TRBV20-1 with TRBJ2-7; 9 bases are shared with TRBD1. The CDR3 consists of 14 residues. With V trimmed by 6 bases and J by 7 bases, 13 bases remained unmatched. The germline V gene encodes CDR1 DFQATT and CDR2 SNEGSKA (reference sequence). This CDR3 is CSAPNAGTGSEQYF. CDR3 nucleotides: TGCAGTGCCCCCAACGCCGGGACAGGGTCTGAGCAGTACTTC.

This clonotype was counted only a few times. The chain carries TRBV7-2 and TRBJ2-1; D is possibly TRBD1 or TRBD2 (5 bases each). This CDR3 region has 13 residues. V lost 5 bases and J 9 bases, leaving 14 bases between the germline ends. The germline V gene has CDR1 SGHTA and CDR2 FQGNSA. CDR3 sequence reads: CASSPPSGTEQFF. As DNA, the CDR3 is TGTGCCAGCAGCCCCCCCTCAGGGACTGAGCAGTTCTTC.

The J gene is TRBJ2-1, the V gene TRBV6-2 or TRBV6-3; a possible D gene is TRBD1 (6 bases). CDR3 size: 15 residues. Germline CDR1 reads MNHEY; CDR2 reads SVGEGT. V lost 5 bases to trimming and J lost 9 bases, with 20 bases between them. CDR3 sequence reads: CASSQSGHSSGEQFF. The CDR3 region has the DNA TGTGCCAGCAGTCAGTCGGGACACTCCTCCGGTGAGCAGTTCTTC.

This clonotype was detected only a few times. The CDR3 loop is CASSLGLGQVDTDTQYF. The CDR3 DNA follows: TGCGCCAGCAGCTTGGGGCTGGGACAGGTTGACACAGATACGCAGTATTTT. This chain joins TRBV5-1 and TRBJ2-3; 8 nucleotides align to TRBD1. The V gene end was trimmed by 0 bases and the J gene end by 2 bases; junction bases not matched to a gene: 8. The CDR3 length is 17 residues. CDR1 is SGHRS, CDR2 YFSETQ, per germline.

V gene TRBV24-1 combines with J gene TRBJ2-5, with TRBD2 matching 8 bases. V shed 5 bases, J shed 4 bases, and the junction held 8 bases outside the gene matches. The length of the CDR3 is 15 residues. Looked up from germline, CDR1 is KGHDR and CDR2 is SFDVKD. In DNA, the CDR3 is TGTGCCACCAGTGTACCGGGACTAGGATCAGAGACCCAGTACTTC. This codes for CATSVPGLGSETQYF.